The entry that follows covers one TCR beta chain sequence. The protocol was immunoSEQ multiplex PCR, while the TCRdb copy is restricted to in-frame clones and leaves out a portion. Found here are roughly 520,000 clones, approximately 88% of them singletons; the top ten hold about 2%. This record belongs to a study of blood T cell repertoires in COVID-19. As for the study in general: From T cells, B-cell-depleted T cells, or PBMCs came the material, which was cDNA or gDNA.

In Cohort 3, a recovered donor had either two negative PCRs, clearance, or symptom resolution. The receptor's source is a woman in her 40s who had recovered from COVID-19. Sequencing input: PBMCs or T cells enriched from blood (not recorded which).

The chain's CDR3 is CSVNTGLDTEAFF. In DNA form, the CDR3 reads TGCAGCGTGAATACAGGTTTGGACACTGAAGCTTTCTTT. This rearrangement joins TRBV29-1 to TRBJ1-1; TRBD1 is a possible D gene (5 bases). The CDR3 length is 13 residues. Germline V gene sequence: CDR1 SQVTM, CDR2 ANQGSEA. V lost 6 bases and J 3 bases, leaving 14 bases between the germline ends.